This TCR beta chain was recorded in a study of T cell responses to AZD1222 COVID-19 vaccine. Study-level results: There were vaccine-associated CD4 TCRs across spike, dominant at 160-218 and 743-854. Most donors were white British and more were female, and clonal diversity was possibly underestimated.

TCRdb's copy holds only in-frame clones and misses some; the assay was immunoSEQ multiplex PCR. The sample consists of approximately 45,000 clones, over 85% of them appearing once. Trimming stripped 1 base from V and 6 bases from J, with 7 bases between. In germline, CDR1 is GTSNPN, CDR2 SVGIG (reference sequence). The CDR3 loop spans 13 amino acids. As regards this clone: Its antigen remains unidentified.

The rearrangement links TRBV30 to TRBJ1-6; D gene ambiguous. This clonotype was obtained from an adult who received the AZD1222 COVID-19 vaccine. The sequenced sample was peripheral blood, obtained 28 days after the second AZD1222 dose. The CDR3 spells CAWSESLNSPLHF. The CDR3, as DNA: TGTGCCTGGAGTGAGAGCCTTAATTCACCCCTCCACTTT.